Listed here are 22 T cell receptor beta chains from one sample, sequenced in a study of blood T cell repertoires in COVID-19. Some clones are missing from TCRdb's copy, which holds only in-frame ones; the method was immunoSEQ multiplex PCR. The sample comprises 300,000 to 500,000 clones, around 87% of which are singletons, and roughly 0.97% rests with the top ten. Sequencing was carried out using PBMCs or T cells enriched from blood (not recorded which). All receptors derive from a woman between 25 and 40 years old with acute COVID-19.

J is TRBJ1-2 and V is TRBV2; 7 nucleotides match TRBD1. Germline CDR1 SNHLY, CDR2 FYNNEI. The CDR3 is 13 residues long. The V and J ends lost 6 bases and 2 bases, in that order; junction bases with no gene match: 3. Here the CDR3 reads CASRGQPNYGYTF. CDR3 nucleotides: TGTGCCAGCAGGGGACAGCCAAACTATGGCTACACCTTC.

V is TRBV7-9 and J is TRBJ2-1, with D perhaps TRBD1 (5 bases). V lost 5 bases to trimming and J lost 9 bases, with 20 bases between them. CDR3 length equals 15 residues. Germline assignment: CDR1 SEHNR and CDR2 FQNEAQ (reference sequence). This chain's CDR3 is CASSMTASLNSEQFF. Written as DNA, the CDR3 is TGTGCCAGCAGCATGACAGCGTCACTAAACAGTGAGCAGTTCTTC.

The table lists this clone with a count of one. The rearrangement uses TRBV6-2 or TRBV6-3 and TRBJ2-5; 13 nucleotides align to TRBD2. This CDR3 comprises 16 residues. V dropped 0 bases and J dropped 6; count of bases not matched to a gene: 4. The germline V gene has CDR1 MNHEY and CDR2 SVGEGT. CDR3 residues: CASSYSKTSGGKTQYF. Written as DNA, the CDR3 is TGTGCCAGCAGTTACTCGAAGACTAGCGGGGGGAAGACCCAGTACTTC.

About this clone: The final CDR3 position lacks the conserved phenylalanine or tryptophan, pointing to a likely read error. V usage is TRBV5-1 and J usage is TRBJ1-1, with D possibly matching TRBD1 (5 bases). Germline CDR1 is SGHRS and CDR2 is YFSETQ. Trimming cost V 4 bases and J 4 bases, with 17 bases left between them. There are 15 residues in the CDR3. CDR3 region: CASSLLRHQGTEAFL. As DNA, the CDR3 is TGCGCCAGCAGCCTCCTCCGTCACCAGGGCACTGAAGCTTTCCTT.

The chain is built from TRBV5-1 and TRBJ1-4, with D possibly matching TRBD1 (6 bases). This CDR3 has 15 amino acids. Trimming removed 5 bases at V and 3 bases at J, with 14 bases between. Per germline, CDR1 SGHRS and CDR2 YFSETQ. The CDR3 DNA sequence: TGCGCCAGCAGTGCGGACAGTGGCTCTAATGAAAAACTGTTTTTT. Its translation: CASSADSGSNEKLFF.

The chain couples TRBV24-1 to TRBJ1-5; tentative D call: TRBD1 (6 bases). Germline lookup yields CDR1 KGHDR and CDR2 SFDVKD. The CDR3 consists of 16 residues. The germline V and J ends were trimmed by 4 bases and 3 bases, with 15 bases remaining between them. In nucleotides, the CDR3 is TGTGCCACCAGTGACACGGACAGAGGCAACAATCAGCCCCAGCATTTT. The encoded protein is CATSDTDRGNNQPQHF.

V is TRBV10-3 and J is TRBJ2-4, with no clear D. Germline lookup yields CDR1 ENHRY and CDR2 SYGVKD. The CDR3 has 16 residues. Between the trimmed V and J ends, which lost 2 bases and 0 bases, there was a span of 11 bases. This CDR3 is CAISEDRSLAKNIQYF. The CDR3 nucleotides read TGTGCCATCAGTGAGGATAGGAGCTTAGCCAAAAACATTCAGTACTTC.

This clone was detected only once. The V call is TRBV5-1, the J call TRBJ2-7; 9 nucleotides agree with TRBD1. CDR1 and CDR2 (germline): SGHRS, YFSETQ. J was trimmed by 2 bases and V by 6 bases; bases with no gene match: 3. The CDR3 has 13 amino acids. The DNA for the CDR3 is TGCGCCAGCACCCGGACAGGGGCCTACGAGCAGTACTTC. Its translation: CASTRTGAYEQYF.

The V call is TRBV19, the J call TRBJ1-2, with TRBD1 identical over 9 bases. Losses at the gene ends were 6 bases for V and 6 bases for J; bases not matched to a gene: 8. From germline, CDR1 is LNHDA and CDR2 SQIVND (reference sequence). The CDR3 length is 14 residues. As DNA, the CDR3 is TGTGCCAGTAGAAGGTCGGGGACAGGGAATGGCTACACCTTC. This codes for CASRRSGTGNGYTF.

V gene TRBV29-1 combines with J gene TRBJ1-2; 7 bases line up with TRBD1. Germline V gene sequence: CDR1 SQVTM, CDR2 ANQGSEA. This CDR3 has 14 amino acids. J was trimmed by 1 base and V by 7 bases; bases with no gene match: 9. The DNA for the CDR3 is TGCAGCGCCCGCGGGACAGCGAATAACTATGGCTACACCTTC. Its protein is CSARGTANNYGYTF.

The J gene is TRBJ2-1, the V gene TRBV5-1, with 8 bases fitting TRBD2. CDR1 is SGHRS and CDR2 is YFSETQ in the germline V gene. V lost 3 bases and J lost 0; bases outside the gene matches: 11. The CDR3 loop spans 18 amino acids. The CDR3: CASSSRRVAGPSYNEQFF. Written as DNA, the CDR3 is TGCGCCAGCAGCTCGCGGCGCGTAGCGGGACCCTCCTACAATGAGCAGTTCTTC.

The rearrangement links TRBV7-9 to TRBJ1-1; D might be TRBD1 (6 bases). The germline CDR1 and CDR2 sequences are SEHNR and FQNEAQ (reference sequence). V lost 1 base to trimming and J lost 3 bases, with 9 bases between them. This CDR3 is 14 amino acids long. CDR3: CASSLGGRYTEAFF. CDR3 coding DNA: TGTGCCAGCAGCTTAGGGGGGCGGTACACTGAAGCTTTCTTT. Complete variable domain (other parts from reference TRBV7-9 and TRBJ1-1): DTGVSQNPRHKITKRGQNVTFRCDPISEHNRLYWYRQTLGQGPEFLTYFQNEAQLEKSRLLSDRFSAERPKGSFSTLEIQRTEQGDSAMYLCASSLGGRYTEAFFGQGTRLTVV.

The V and J genes are TRBV19 and TRBJ2-3, with 11 bases that match TRBD1. The CDR3 totals 17 residues. The V segment lost 5 bases and the J segment 3 bases; nucleotides outside the gene matches: 10. Germline V gene data show CDR1 as LNHDA and CDR2 as SQIVND (reference sequence). Here the CDR3 DNA reads TGTGCCAGTAGTCGCCGGACAGGGGGCCTGGGGACAGATACGCAGTATTTT. Protein product: CASSRRTGGLGTDTQYF.

This sequence joins TRBV30 and TRBJ2-7; no clear D. The CDR3 has 11 residues. The germline V gene encodes CDR1 GTSNPN and CDR2 SVGIG (reference sequence). V lost 3 bases and J 5 bases, leaving 8 bases between the germline ends. Written as DNA, the CDR3 is TGTGCCTGGAGAAGTGGCCACGAGCAGTACTTC. Protein product: CAWRSGHEQYF.

V usage is TRBV23-1 and J usage is TRBJ1-2; no reliable D call. TRBV23-1 is recorded as an ORF, its role being uncertain. V was cut by 0 bases and J by 6 bases, with 8 bases left in between. This CDR3 has 13 residues. Here the CDR3 reads CASSQSGPNGYTF. The CDR3 nucleotides read TGCGCCAGCAGTCAATCGGGCCCGAATGGCTACACCTTC.

This rearrangement joins TRBV27 to TRBJ2-2; possibly TRBD2 for D (6 bases). V was trimmed by 7 bases and J by 1 base, leaving 13 bases between them. There are 15 residues in the CDR3. Germline CDR1 reads MNHEY; CDR2 reads SMNVEV (reference sequence). Written as DNA, the CDR3 is TGTGCCAGCACGACAAGCGGGTGGAACACCGGGGAGCTGTTTTTT. Its protein is CASTTSGWNTGELFF.

This chain links TRBV15 with TRBJ2-5, with a tentative D call TRBD2 (5 bases). Germline CDR1 is LNHNV and CDR2 is YYDKDF (reference sequence). This CDR3 spans 14 amino acids. V lost 5 bases and J 5 bases, leaving 15 bases between the germline ends. The CDR3 DNA reads TGTGCCACCAGCGGCGCCCGGGGAGCGGAGACCCAGTACTTC. Translating gives CATSGARGAETQYF.

This sequence joins TRBV27 and TRBJ2-7; 12 positions agree with TRBD1. This CDR3 has 16 amino acids. With V trimmed by 6 bases and J by 5 bases, 11 bases remained unmatched. Germline-derived CDR1 and CDR2 are MNHEY and SMNVEV (reference sequence). CDR3 DNA sequence: TGTGCCAGCAGGGTCTCGGGACAGGGGGCTGGAAACGAGCAGTACTTC. Protein sequence: CASRVSGQGAGNEQYF.

CDR3 region: CASSRKGGGVNTEAFF. The CDR3 region has the DNA TGTGCCAGCAGCCGCAAGGGAGGGGGGGTGAACACTGAAGCTTTCTTT. This chain links TRBV3-1 (or the pseudogene TRBV3-2) with TRBJ1-1, with TRBD1 as a possible D gene (6 bases). Germline assignment: CDR1 LGHDT and CDR2 YNNKEL (reference sequence). Trimming shortened V by 4 bases and J by 0 bases, and 15 bases separated the two germline ends. The CDR3 covers 16 residues.

V usage is TRBV6-5 and J usage is TRBJ2-2; possibly TRBD2 for D (7 bases). CDR3 length equals 15 residues. Germline V lookup: CDR1 MNHEY, CDR2 SVGAGI. Between the trimmed V and J ends, which lost 7 bases and 5 bases, there was a span of 17 bases. CDR3 in DNA: TGTGCCAGCACAAAAGGGGGGGCCCTTACCGGGGAGCTGTTTTTT. Translated: CASTKGGALTGELFF.

The rearrangement uses TRBV18 and TRBJ2-1, with a possible D match to TRBD1 (6 bases). V gave up 5 bases and J gave up 10 bases, with 15 bases separating them. The CDR3 totals 13 residues. The germline V gene encodes CDR1 KGHSH and CDR2 LQKENI. The CDR3 DNA reads as TGTGCCAGCTCAAAACGGACAGAAACGGAGCAGTTCTTC. Encoded protein: CASSKRTETEQFF.

The rearrangement links TRBV19 to TRBJ1-1, with a possible D match to TRBD1 (5 bases). This CDR3 has 14 amino acids. Trimming cost V 7 bases and J 0 bases, with 12 bases left between them. The germline V gene has CDR1 LNHDA and CDR2 SQIVND (reference sequence). CDR3 sequence (DNA): TGTGCCAGTATCCCACAGGACCTGAACACTGAAGCTTTCTTT. As protein: CASIPQDLNTEAFF.